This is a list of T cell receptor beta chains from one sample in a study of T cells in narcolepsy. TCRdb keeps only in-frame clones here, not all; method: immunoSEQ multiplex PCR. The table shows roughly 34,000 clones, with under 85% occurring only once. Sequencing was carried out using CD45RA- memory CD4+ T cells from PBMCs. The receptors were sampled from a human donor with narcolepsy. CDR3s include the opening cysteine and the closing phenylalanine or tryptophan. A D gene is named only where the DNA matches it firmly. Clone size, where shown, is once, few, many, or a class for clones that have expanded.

TGCGCCAGCAGCCAAGGACGGACAGACGGTTCGCCGTATTTT,CASSQGRTDGSPYF,TRBV4-3,.,TRBJ2-3,.
TGTGCCAGCAGCGGGACAGCGGGACAGGCCTACGAGCAGTACTTC,CASSGTAGQAYEQYF,TRBV6-6,.,TRBJ2-7,.
TGTGCCAGCGGCAACCAGGGGGCGTGGACTGAAGCTTTCTTT,CASGNQGAWTEAFF,TRBV28,TRBD1,TRBJ1-1,.
TGTGCCAGCAGCTTAGAGAGCGGGGGGCCTCAAGAGACCCAGTACTTC,CASSLESGGPQETQYF,TRBV7-8,TRBD2,TRBJ2-5,.
TGTGCCAGCAGCGCCCGGGGGCACGCAGATACGCAGTATTTT,CASSARGHADTQYF,TRBV7-3,.,TRBJ2-3,.
TGCGCCAGCAGTTCCCTTCCGGGACAGTACGAGCAGTACTTC,CASSSLPGQYEQYF,TRBV10-2,TRBD1,TRBJ2-7,.
TGTGCCAGTAGTACAGACGACAGGGTGGATTCTTGGGATGAAAAACTGTTTTTT,CASSTDDRVDSWDEKLFF,TRBV19,TRBD1,TRBJ1-4,.
TGTGCCACGACCCGGACAGGGGGAAACGAGCAGTACTTC,CATTRTGGNEQYF,TRBV19,TRBD1,TRBJ2-7,.
TGTGCCAGCTCACCACGAAGGACAGATACGCAGTATTTT,CASSPRRTDTQYF,TRBV18,.,TRBJ2-3,.
TGCGCCAGCAGCCAATCCATGGGTCGGGGAGATACGCAGTATTTT,CASSQSMGRGDTQYF,TRBV4-3,.,TRBJ2-3,.
TGTGCCAGCAGCACCTGGAGGAGGAGGGACAGGGGGCGAAGTAGCTCCTACGAGCAGTACTTC,CASSTWRRRDRGRSSSYEQYF,TRBV21-1,.,TRBJ2-7,.
TGTGCCTGGCAGGGCTATGGCTACACCTTC,CAWQGYGYTF,TRBV30,.,TRBJ1-2,.
TGTGCCAGCAGTTTCAACCGGGGGAGGGAAAAACTGTTTTTT,CASSFNRGREKLFF,TRBV5-5,.,TRBJ1-4,.
TGCGCCAGCAGCCATGACCCCGGGCAGGTTTATGGCTACACCTTC,CASSHDPGQVYGYTF,TRBV4-1,.,TRBJ1-2,.
TGTGCCAGTAGTATTAAGGGTGGCTACACCTTC,CASSIKGGYTF,TRBV19,.,TRBJ1-2,.
TGTGCCAGTACTCCCCCGGACCGCCTTCAGCCCCAGCATTTT,CASTPPDRLQPQHF,TRBV19,.,TRBJ1-5,.
TGTGCCACCAGCCTCGACGTAAGTCAGCCCCAGCATTTT,CATSLDVSQPQHF,TRBV15,.,TRBJ1-5,.
TGTGCCAGCAGTGTGATGACTAGCCTACATCACTCCTACAATGAGCAGTTCTTC,CASSVMTSLHHSYNEQFF,TRBV5-8,TRBD2,TRBJ2-1,.
TGTGCCTCCTCAGTAGAGGCTAACTATGGCTACACCTTC,CASSVEANYGYTF,TRBV19,.,TRBJ1-2,.
TGTGCCAGCAGCGGGGCCGGCGGCAGGAGCGCCCGAACCTACGAGCAGTACTTC,CASSGAGGRSARTYEQYF,TRBV7-2,.,TRBJ2-7,.
TGTGCCAGCAGCTTGAAGACAGGGGTCAATTCACCCCTCCACTTT,CASSLKTGVNSPLHF,TRBV5-8,TRBD1,TRBJ1-6,.
TGTGCCTCGGTGTGGACAGGGACCAGCGCTGAAGCTTTCTTT,CASVWTGTSAEAFF,TRBV6-1,TRBD1,TRBJ1-1,.
TGTGCCAGCAGTGAATCTGGGGAAGCTTTCTTT,CASSESGEAFF,TRBV6-6,.,TRBJ1-1,few
TGTGCCAGCAGCCACGGGACGGACGGACAGCCCCAGCATTTT,CASSHGTDGQPQHF,TRBV4-2,.,TRBJ1-5,.
TGTGCCAGCAGCCGTCAGGGGGCAGTAGGGGAAAAACTGTTTTTT,CASSRQGAVGEKLFF,TRBV7-3,TRBD1,TRBJ1-4,few
TGTGCCATCACCGGGCTCCTTAAGCCCCAGCATTTT,CAITGLLKPQHF,TRBV10-3,.,TRBJ1-5,.
TGTGCCAGCAGCCCCCCACTGGGAGAGACCCAGTACTTC,CASSPPLGETQYF,TRBV2,.,TRBJ2-5,.
TGTGCCAGCAGCTCTAGCGGCCACACCCCAGATACGCAGTATTTT,CASSSSGHTPDTQYF,TRBV28,TRBD2,TRBJ2-3,.
TGTGCCAGCTCACCACCGGAGGGGACATGGGAGACCCAGTACTTC,CASSPPEGTWETQYF,TRBV18,.,TRBJ2-5,.
TGTGCCAGCAGTGAACCGGTCGCGCTCGGAGCGAACACCGGGGAGCTGTTTTTT,CASSEPVALGANTGELFF,TRBV6-1,.,TRBJ2-2,.
TGTGCCAGCTTGTTGAAGCACTCAAGAAAGACCTATGGCTACACCTTC,CASLLKHSRKTYGYTF,TRBV9,.,TRBJ1-2,.
TGTGCCAGCAGCTTAGATGCTGAACGTGGGACCCAGTACTTC,CASSLDAERGTQYF,TRBV7-6,.,TRBJ2-5,.
TGTGCCTGGAGTGTACCGCGGGACAGGGGGTTCACCGGGGAGCTGTTTTTT,CAWSVPRDRGFTGELFF,TRBV30,TRBD1,TRBJ2-2,.
TGTGCCAGCAGCTTACGCGGTTTTCAGGGTGGGATTAGCAATCAGCCCCAGCATTTT,CASSLRGFQGGISNQPQHF,TRBV7-2,.,TRBJ1-5,.
TGTGCCTGGAGCCCGAAAGAAAAACTGTTTTTT,CAWSPKEKLFF,TRBV30,.,TRBJ1-4,.
TGCGCCAGCAGCCCAACCGGGACGGAGTCGAGCGGTGAGCAGTTCTTC,CASSPTGTESSGEQFF,TRBV23-1,.,TRBJ2-1,.
TGTGCCAGCAGCGATAAGGTGGGGACAGAAAACTTC,CASSDKVGTENF,TRBV6-1,TRBD1,TRBJ1-2,few
TGTGCCAGCTCACCGGACTTGCAAGAGACCCAGTACTTC,CASSPDLQETQYF,TRBV18,.,TRBJ2-5,.
TGTGCCAGCACAACGGGTTTAGCGGGGGGAGACACAGATACGCAGTATTTT,CASTTGLAGGDTDTQYF,TRBV7-2,TRBD2,TRBJ2-3,.
TGTGCCAGCAGCGTAACAGGGATGTTCTCTGGAAACACCATATATTTT,CASSVTGMFSGNTIYF,TRBV9,.,TRBJ1-3,.
TGTGCCAGCAGTACCTTACCGGGAGAAAAGGTTCTTTTT,CASSTLPGEKVLF,TRBV27,.,TRBJ2-3,.
TGTGCCAGCAGCGTTAGGGGTCGAAATGAGCAGTTCTTC,CASSVRGRNEQFF,TRBV9,.,TRBJ2-1,.
TGCGCCAGCAGTGAACAGGTCCGCACTGAAGCTTTCTTT,CASSEQVRTEAFF,TRBV10-2,.,TRBJ1-1,.
TGTGCCAGCAGTTCGATTGGGACTAGCGGATCGTACGAGCAGTACTTC,CASSSIGTSGSYEQYF,TRBV28,TRBD2,TRBJ2-7,.
TGTGCCCGGAGTAAGGAATCAAGAAGCTACACCTTC,CARSKESRSYTF,TRBV30,.,TRBJ1-2,.
TGTGCCAGTAGTGGAGGACTAGCGGTTGACACAGATACGCAGTATTTT,CASSGGLAVDTDTQYF,TRBV19,TRBD2,TRBJ2-3,.
TGCGCCAGCACAACTCCGGGACAGGGGATCTTGGCTTCTAGTGGCACTGAAGCTTTCTTT,CASTTPGQGILASSGTEAFF,TRBV10-2,TRBD1,TRBJ1-1,.
TGTGCCAGCAGAACCCGGGAGCCGATGGTAGGCTACACCTTC,CASRTREPMVGYTF,TRBV6-5,.,TRBJ1-2,.
TGTGCCAGCAGTTTAGGGCTTCGTGCGGGTCGAACGGTCGGGGAGCTGTTTTTT,CASSLGLRAGRTVGELFF,TRBV28,.,TRBJ2-2,.